This TCR beta chain derives from a study of T cells after yellow fever vaccination (dated by TCRdb to about 2019). Broadly, across the study: The SMART-Seq v4 Ultra Low Input RNA kit was used to prepare libraries from fractions with low cell numbers. Bulk TCR alpha and beta repertoires were sequenced longitudinally to track T-cell clones before and after primary and booster YFV17D yellow fever vaccination. Two healthy male donors, one aged 18 to 29 and one aged 30 to 39 years, were included in the cohort. Blood was drawn at multiple timepoints before and after primary and secondary immunization, with bulk PBMC replicates and cell subsets isolated. Results the study describes overall, beyond this receptor: A small share of clonotypes was detected in both CD4 and CD8 compartments, with the overlap likely arising from convergent recombination. Computational filtering was required because FACS-sorted repertoires could contain abundant contaminating clonotypes from the bulk population. Because the study included only a couple of donors, the extent to which the findings can be generalized is limited. After the booster, most of the clones that had expanded following primary vaccination were detected again (roughly 96% of CD4 and roughly nine tenths of CD8), which suggests that memory was broadly maintained. Compared with the primary T-cell response, the secondary T-cell response was faster but weaker, reaching its peak on day 5 rather than on day 15.

The CDR3 spans 18 residues, from the cysteine through the phenylalanine. The kept DNA is CDR3 alone, 54 bases in frame from the first base. Clipping removes 6 bases from V and 0 bases from J, with 6 as the unmatched junction base count. The germline V gene gives CDR1 as MNHNS and CDR2 as SASEGT. This specimen's treatment or condition label, per the study, means: live attenuated yellow fever vaccine strain. A standard Ficoll-Paque protocol was used to isolate PBMCs from peripheral blood. CD4 and CD8 T-cell fractions were isolated with Dynabeads CD4 and CD8 positive selection kits. RNA was extracted with TriZol from bulk PBMCs, CD4 and CD8 fractions, and dextramer-positive and dextramer-negative fractions. TCR cDNA was synthesized by 5'RACE template switching, through which a universal primer site and unique molecular identifiers were introduced. Priming for cDNA synthesis came from both the TCR alpha and TCR beta constant segments. Library amplification involved two PCR steps, and the second step added sample barcodes and sequencing adapters. Sequencing of libraries was done on Illumina HiSeq 2500 (2x100 bp) or NovaSeq (2x150 bp). Turning to the authors' computational methods: MIGEC handled demultiplexing of reads and collapsing into UMI consensus sequences, while MiXCR performed V(D)J alignment. Vaccine-responding clonotypes were defined with edgeR using replicate PBMC samples, requiring FDR below 0.01 and a log2 fold change above 5 up to day 15. Each bulk clonotype received a CD4 or CD8 identity based on whether the sequenced CD4 or CD8 repertoire contained that clonotype at higher abundance. The raw public reads went through TCRdb reprocessing: fastp at Q25, MiXCR clone calling, in-frame beta chains kept. Each CDR3 protein appears once, grouped with its most common genes and DNA. The V and J calls were determined by TCRdb, not by the authors. The sample profile shows approximately 250,000 distinct CDR3 sequences; 6.7% of them were found once. The ten largest clones take up approximately 1% of the sample.

This clonotype was observed at least ten times. Its antigen is unknown. Per-base quality was not reported, and no clone a single base away is much larger than it. The sequenced sample was CD4+ T cells sorted from PBMCs, obtained on the day of the yellow fever booster vaccination. The chain couples TRBV6-1 to TRBJ2-3, and 16 junction bases match TRBD2. The receptor comes from a man aged 25 to 40 who received the YFV17D yellow fever vaccine. The CDR3 sequence is CASRRPGLAGGSTDTQYF. The DNA sequence is as follows: TGTGCCAGCAGACGTCCGGGACTAGCGGGAGGGAGCACAGATACGCAGTATTTT.